The clone carrying this T cell receptor beta chain was observed a handful of times. Its matching antigen is unknown. The data were taken from a study of response to subunit inactivated influenza vaccine. CDR1 is SGHNT and CDR2 is YYREEE in the germline V gene (reference sequence). This CDR3 has 16 amino acids. V dropped 6 bases and J dropped 4 bases, with 22 bases sitting between them. Study results and limitations: Each seasonal flu vaccination may recruit only limited new T cells, authors suggested.

TCRdb reanalysed the RT-PCR reads using MiXCR and keeps one entry per CDR3 protein. This sample has around 790,000 distinct CDR3 sequences, with around 20% found just once. Material: PBMCs from blood, obtained about 5 days after vaccination. This chain connects TRBV5-4 to TRBJ1-1; maybe TRBD1 (6 bases). This receptor was identified in a man aged 50-59 years who received an inactivated influenza vaccine. The CDR3: CASTPGGGSYGTEAFF. CDR3 sequence (DNA): TGTGCCAGCACGCCTGGGGGCGGATCTTACGGCACTGAAGCTTTCTTT.